These T cell receptor beta chains were read from a single sample in a study of T cell responses to AZD1222 COVID-19 vaccine. This table comes from immunoSEQ multiplex PCR, and its TCRdb copy is limited to in-frame clones, with some not included. The profile shows about 150,000 clones, 80% to 95% of them singletons. The material was peripheral blood, obtained on day 0 of AZD1222 vaccination. The source is an adult in good health. Each CDR3 is given with its conserved first and last residue. D genes are given only for firm matches. Expanded clones get a size class; other rows say once, few or many, or leave the size out.

CASSLRTGLGYWDYGYTF | TGTGCCAGCAGCCTACGGACAGGGCTAGGCTACTGGGACTATGGCTACACCTTC | TRBD1 | TRBJ1-2 | TRBV3-1/TRBV3-2 | once
CASSVQGGRETQYF | TGTGCCAGCAGCGTCCAGGGTGGGAGAGAGACCCAGTACTTC | - | TRBJ2-5 | TRBV9 | -
CAWRGLAGGPRTGELFF | TGTGCCTGGAGGGGACTAGCGGGAGGGCCTAGGACCGGGGAGCTGTTTTTT | TRBD2 | TRBJ2-2 | TRBV30 | -
CASSPPLRGGAGELFF | TGTGCCAGCAGCCCCCCTCTAAGAGGGGGCGCCGGGGAGCTGTTTTTT | TRBD1 | TRBJ2-2 | TRBV9 | -
CASSLDRTGHEKLFF | TGTGCCAGCTCACTGGACAGAACGGGGCATGAAAAACTGTTTTTT | - | TRBJ1-4 | TRBV18 | -
CASSDRRTGANTQYF | TGTGCCAGCAGTGACAGGAGGACAGGGGCGAATACGCAGTATTTT | TRBD1 | TRBJ2-3 | TRBV6-4 | -
CASNFGRTLNTGELFF | TGTGCCAGCAACTTCGGACGGACTTTGAACACCGGGGAGCTGTTTTTT | - | TRBJ2-2 | TRBV19 | -
CASSLRPGGTGRANTEAFF | TGTGCCAGCAGCTTAAGGCCCGGAGGGACGGGGAGGGCGAACACTGAAGCTTTCTTT | - | TRBJ1-1 | TRBV11-2 | -
CASSPTSGSYTGELFF | TGTGCCAGCAGCCCAACTAGCGGGAGTTACACCGGGGAGCTGTTTTTT | TRBD2 | TRBJ2-2 | TRBV7-3 | -
CASSQDATSDEQYF | TGCGCCAGCAGCCAAGACGCTACATCGGACGAGCAGTACTTC | - | TRBJ2-7 | TRBV4-3 | -
CASSIIGTSGGLYEQYF | TGTGCCAGCAGTATAATCGGGACTAGCGGGGGCCTCTACGAGCAGTACTTC | TRBD2 | TRBJ2-7 | TRBV27 | -
CASSILQGAPYEQYF | TGTGCCAGTAGTATACTTCAGGGGGCCCCCTACGAGCAGTACTTC | TRBD1 | TRBJ2-7 | TRBV19 | -
CAIRLAGVPGELFF | TGTGCCATTAGACTAGCGGGAGTACCCGGGGAGCTGTTTTTT | TRBD2 | TRBJ2-2 | TRBV10-3 | -
CASSAPGQGDYGYTF | TGTGCCAGTAGTGCTCCGGGACAGGGTGACTATGGCTACACCTTC | TRBD1 | TRBJ1-2 | TRBV19 | -
CAEGQVLDEQYF | TGTGCCGAGGGGCAAGTCCTAGACGAGCAGTACTTC | - | TRBJ2-7 | TRBV24-1 | -
CASSNLGVRDEQYF | TGTGCCAGCAGCAACCTGGGGGTACGGGACGAGCAGTACTTC | - | TRBJ2-7 | TRBV5-4 | -
CASSFILAGVVVTGELFF | TGCGCCAGCAGCTTCATTCTAGCGGGAGTGGTTGTGACCGGGGAGCTGTTTTTT | TRBD2 | TRBJ2-2 | TRBV5-1 | -
CASSRFSGKVNEQFF | TGTGCCAGCAGCCGTTTTTCCGGGAAGGTCAATGAGCAGTTCTTC | - | TRBJ2-1 | TRBV7-2 | once
CASSPEGGRRTGELFF | TGTGCCAGCAGCCCCGAGGGGGGGCGACGGACCGGGGAGCTGTTTTTT | - | TRBJ2-2 | TRBV11-2 | -
CSASIPTLSTEAFF | TGCAGTGCTAGTATTCCAACACTCTCCACTGAAGCTTTCTTT | - | TRBJ1-1 | TRBV20-1 | -